This TCR beta chain originates from a study of blood T cell repertoires in COVID-19. Background on the study: Italy, Spain and the United States were the sources of the convalescent and acute COVID-19 samples. Sources were T cells, B-cell-depleted T cells, or PBMCs; the material itself was cDNA or gDNA.

Between the trimmed V and J ends, which lost 7 bases and 0 bases, there was a span of 7 bases. Germline CDR1 is MNHEY and CDR2 is SVGAGI. The CDR3 loop spans 13 amino acids. In the source study's methods: For nucleated cells, counts were estimated from reference gene primer amplification. The table came from immunoSEQ multiplex PCR; TCRdb's copy has only in-frame clones and leaves some out. V and J calls plus clone size are reproduced from that table; the DNA served to infer D and trimming. The sample lists 150,000 to 200,000 clones; 85% to 90% were seen once. Sequencing was carried out using peripheral blood. This TCR derives from a man aged 18 to 29 with acute or convalescent COVID-19. V and J are TRBV6-5 and TRBJ1-5; D unresolved. CDR3: CASTVYSNQPQHF. The CDR3 nucleotides are TGTGCCAGCACCGTCTATAGCAATCAGCCCCAGCATTTT.